This record looks at one TCR beta chain sequence and its context. Antigen unknown. The data were taken from a study of OX40 agonist ivuxolimab in advanced cancers. Study overall: An agonistic anti-OX40 (CD134) antibody, ivuxolimab, was used to treat the patients.

Anyone with autoimmune disease history or systemic immunosuppression was excluded. Findings and caveats of the study: Both CD4+ and CD8+ T cell populations in blood had undergone clonal expansion by week 6 at 0.1 to 3.0 mg/kg.

Assay: immunoSEQ multiplex PCR; the TCRdb copy retains only in-frame clones and omits some. Among roughly 80,000 clones listed, 70% to 90% were seen once. This clonotype originated in an adult with an advanced solid tumor such as melanoma, head and neck, liver or kidney cancer. The sequenced sample was CD4+ or CD8+ T cells sorted from blood, obtained in a trial of the OX40 agonist ivuxolimab.

The CDR3 sequence: CASSSPTGFDYGYTF. DNA of the CDR3: TGTGCCAGCAGCAGCCCTACAGGGTTTGACTATGGCTACACCTTC. The gene calls are TRBV5-6 and TRBJ1-2, with TRBD1 as a possible D gene (6 bases). Germline V gene lookup returns CDR1 SGHDT and CDR2 YYEEEE. V lost 4 bases to trimming and J lost 3 bases, with 16 bases between them. CDR3 size: 15 residues.